This T cell receptor beta chain is drawn from a study of CD8 T cells in Susac syndrome (dated by TCRdb to between 2018 and 2021). For the wider study: Whether CD8+ T cell activation and differentiation in Susac syndrome was antigen driven was tested using repertoire sequencing. The investigation overall reported the following: The TCR sequencing and HLA analysis was acknowledged to have included a relatively small number of individuals.

In regard to this clonotype: Its antigen is still unknown. Per-base qualities were not stored, and no clone one base away is much larger.

V and J are trimmed by 5 bases and 9 bases, and the gene matches miss 4 bases of the junction. The germline V gene specifies SGHTA as CDR1 and FQGNSA as CDR2. Its CDR3 holds 13 amino acids, cysteine through phenylalanine. Just the 39-base CDR3 DNA is kept, in frame starting at base 1. RNA was extracted using the RNeasy kit, and about 0.45 to 1 ug of the RNA was reverse transcribed with random hexamers. The immunoSEQ multiplex PCR assay, covering 54 Vbeta and 13 Jbeta segments, was used to amplify TCR beta CDR3 regions. PCR amplification bias was corrected using a synthetic template baseline for primer optimization and computational correction. In the paper's pipeline: Reads were annotated to V, D and J genes according to IMGT and were analyzed with immunoSEQ Analyzer, with only productive sequences retained. To calculate clonality, Shannon entropy was normalized by log2 of the number of productive unique sequences and then subtracted from one. Public and private clones were assessed among the 100 most prevalent clones of each patient and control. Clones were defined as Susac-specific when absent from the healthy and MS cohorts, from some 1,100 published viral clones and from other ImmuneACCESS disease sequences. TCRdb redid the processing of the public reads, applying fastp at Q25 and MiXCR, and retained in-frame beta chains. All rows with the same CDR3 protein become a single entry with the most common DNA and genes. Clone size and V and J calls follow TCRdb, not the original study. This sample lists some 100,000 distinct CDR3 sequences; about nine tenths were detected once. About 0.15% of the sample is in the top ten clones.

Peripheral blood CD8+ and CD4+ T cells from healthy donors, Susac syndrome patients and multiple sclerosis patients were profiled using high-throughput TCR beta sequencing. Healthy donors were age- and sex-matched controls. Bulk CD8+ and CD4+ T cells were purified by magnetic negative isolation, while CD8+ TEMRA cells were enriched using FACS. Blood was collected in EDTA tubes and processed within 24 hours, with PBMCs isolated through density gradient centrifugation. PBMCs intended for TCR sequencing were cryopreserved in liquid nitrogen and were subsequently thawed in a 37 degrees C water bath. The sorted or isolated CD4+, CD8+ and CD8+ TEMRA cells had a purity of 90% or higher.

The sample comprised CD4+ T cells from PBMCs. The chain is encoded by TRBV7-2 joined to TRBJ1-5; the central 10 bases match TRBD1. The receptor was derived from a human donor in good health. In nucleotides, the sequence is TGTGCCAGCAGCCTCCGGGACAGGGGGCCCCAGCATTTT. Its coded protein is CASSLRDRGPQHF.